This TCR beta chain emerged from a study of cytomegalovirus exposure and HLA in healthy donors. Germline CDR1 reads SEHNR; CDR2 reads FQNEAQ (reference sequence). Trimming took 5 bases from V and 4 from J; bases not matched to a gene: 18. The CDR3 runs to 18 residues. PCR employed 60 Vbeta and 13 Jbeta primers. Repertoires were generated with immunoSEQ multiplex PCR, while TCRdb's copy carries only in-frame clones and drops some. The data include around 100,000 clones; the top ten clones carry less than 4.5%. This chain connects TRBV7-9 to TRBJ2-5; 8 bases align to TRBD1. This TCR came from a man in his forties in good health and CMV-seronegative. The sequenced material came from PBMCs. As DNA, the CDR3 is TGTGCCAGCAGCCTGGGGCGGACAGGGACCCAGTTTATAGAGACCCAGTACTTC. Amino acid sequence: CASSLGRTGTQFIETQYF. Based on the CDR3 plus reference TRBV7-9 and TRBJ2-5, the full variable domain is DTGVSQNPRHKITKRGQNVTFRCDPISEHNRLYWYRQTLGQGPEFLTYFQNEAQLEKSRLLSDRFSAERPKGSFSTLEIQRTEQGDSAMYLCASSLGRTGTQFIETQYFGPGTRLLVL.